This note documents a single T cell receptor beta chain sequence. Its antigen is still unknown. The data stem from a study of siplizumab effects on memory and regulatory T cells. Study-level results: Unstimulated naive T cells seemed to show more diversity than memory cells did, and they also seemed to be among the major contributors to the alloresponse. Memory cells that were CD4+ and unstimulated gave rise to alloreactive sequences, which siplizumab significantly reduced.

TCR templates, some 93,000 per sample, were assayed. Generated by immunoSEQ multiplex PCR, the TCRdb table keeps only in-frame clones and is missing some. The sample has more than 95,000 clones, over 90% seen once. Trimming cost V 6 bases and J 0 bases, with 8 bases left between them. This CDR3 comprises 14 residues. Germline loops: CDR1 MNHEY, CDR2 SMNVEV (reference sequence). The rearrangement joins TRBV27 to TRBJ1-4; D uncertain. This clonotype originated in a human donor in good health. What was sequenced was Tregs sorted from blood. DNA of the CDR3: TGTGCCAGCAGCAACTTTGCAACTAATGAAAAACTGTTTTTT. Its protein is CASSNFATNEKLFF.